The 30 T cell receptor beta chains given below trace back to one sample, sequenced in a study of blood T cells in healthy people across ages. Primed by a sample-barcoded 5' primer and a J-beta primer mix, a second PCR proceeded for roughly 7 to 12 cycles. TCRdb analysed the 5' RACE reads with MiXCR anew, one entry per CDR3 protein. Of hundreds of thousands of distinct CDR3 sequences in the sample, more than 50% were seen once. Sequenced material: blood. These receptors came from a middle-aged man in good health.

This clonotype was counted only a few times. The CDR3 DNA is TGCGCCAGCAGCGAAATCGGGCAGATCCAAGAGACCCAGTACTTC. Amino acid sequence: CASSEIGQIQETQYF. V and J are TRBV5-1 and TRBJ2-7; D call uncertain. The end of the DNA aligns better with TRBJ2-5, so the J call may be wrong. The CDR3 is 15 residues long. CDR1 and CDR2 from the germline V gene are SGHRS and YFSETQ.

This sequence joins TRBV15 and TRBJ1-2, with a possible D match to TRBD1 (5 bases). CDR3 length equals 17 residues. Trimming left V 2 bases short and J 5 bases short, with 21 bases between. Germline CDR1 is LNHNV and CDR2 is YYDKDF (reference sequence). The CDR3 sequence is CATSRSGVDLDGYGYTF. The DNA of the CDR3 is TGTGCCACCAGCAGATCGGGGGTCGATCTAGATGGGTATGGCTACACCTTC.

This clonotype has just a few counts. The chain is built from TRBV12-3 or TRBV12-4 and TRBJ2-5; tentative D call: TRBD2 (6 bases). There are 14 residues in the CDR3. Trimming left V 5 bases short and J 1 base short, with 11 bases between. Here the CDR3 reads CASSPTSSQETQYF. Here the CDR3 DNA reads TGTGCCAGCAGTCCGACTAGTTCCCAAGAGACCCAGTACTTC.

The V gene is TRBV6-2 or TRBV6-3, the J gene TRBJ2-4; 9 nucleotides line up with TRBD1. Near its end, the DNA agrees better with TRBJ2-7, so the J call may be wrong. This CDR3 is built from 15 residues. CDR1 MNHEY and CDR2 SVGEGT come from the germline V gene. This chain's CDR3 is CASRDRASGVAEQYF. The CDR3 region has the DNA TGTGCCAGCCGGGACAGGGCCAGTGGGGTCGCCGAGCAGTACTTC.

V gene TRBV28 combines with J gene TRBJ1-6, with a possible D match to TRBD1 (5 bases). This CDR3 has 12 residues. The germline gives CDR1 MDHEN, CDR2 SYDVKM. V lost 8 bases to trimming and J lost 13 bases, with 15 bases between them. The CDR3 DNA is TGTGCCAGCCAGGCCACCGGGACCCCCCTCCACTTT. This encodes CASQATGTPLHF.

This clonotype appeared once. The gene calls are TRBV5-1 and TRBJ2-5; D ambiguous. The CDR3 covers 16 residues. Germline assignment: CDR1 SGHRS and CDR2 YFSETQ. Trimming removed 0 bases from V and 4 bases from J, with 16 bases in between. DNA for the CDR3: TGCGCCAGCAGCTTGGGTACGGGTTCCCGAACAGAGACCCAGTACTTC. Residues: CASSLGTGSRTETQYF.

The rearrangement uses TRBV29-1 and TRBJ2-5; a weak D match, TRBD2 (6 bases). Trimming shortened V by 4 bases and J by 11 bases, and 17 bases separated the two germline ends. The CDR3 is 12 residues long. Looked up from germline, CDR1 is SQVTM and CDR2 is ANQGSEA. The CDR3 sequence: CSVVGSLNEQYF. The CDR3 bases are TGCAGCGTTGTCGGGAGCCTCAATGAGCAGTACTTC.

This clonotype was detected once. CDR3 amino acids: CATPGTSADTQYF. DNA of the CDR3: TGTGCCACCCCTGGGACTAGTGCAGATACGCAGTATTTT. The chain recombines TRBV28 with TRBJ2-3, with 8 bases aligning to TRBD2. This CDR3 is 13 amino acids long. The V gene's germline CDR1 is MDHEN and CDR2 SYDVKM. J lost 4 bases, V lost 10 bases, and 7 bases had no gene match.

This clonotype has only a few counts. The genes are TRBV20-1 and TRBJ2-1, with 9 bases fitting TRBD2. CDR1 and CDR2 from the germline V gene are DFQATT and SNEGSKA (reference sequence). V gave up 3 bases and J gave up 8 bases; unmatched junction bases: 14. The CDR3 is made up of 16 amino acids. As DNA, the CDR3 is TGCAGTGCTAGGACACTTCTAGCGGGAAGGGGCGATGAGCAGTTCTTC. The encoded protein is CSARTLLAGRGDEQFF.

This rearrangement joins TRBV6-2 or TRBV6-3 to TRBJ2-1, with D tentatively TRBD2 (5 bases). V shed 7 bases and J shed 6 bases, with 13 bases lying between them. The CDR3 is 13 residues long. Germline V gene data show CDR1 as MNHEY and CDR2 as SVGEGT. CDR3 protein: CASTGTFRNEQFF. The CDR3 DNA is TGTGCCAGCACGGGAACTTTCCGCAATGAGCAGTTCTTC.

The V call is TRBV7-9, the J call TRBJ2-2; the D is unclear. The CDR3 has 15 residues. Trimming cost V 5 bases and J 6 bases, with 16 bases left between them. Germline lookup yields CDR1 SEHNR and CDR2 FQNEAQ (reference sequence). The CDR3 spells CASSPASAAAGELFF. The CDR3 nucleotides are TGTGCCAGCAGCCCGGCCTCGGCCGCGGCCGGGGAGCTGTTTTTT.

This CDR3 reads CASRVGGPNNEQFF. The CDR3 nucleotides read TGTGCCAGCAGAGTAGGGGGGCCCAACAATGAGCAGTTCTTC. V and J are TRBV28 and TRBJ2-1; tentatively, D is TRBD1 or TRBD2 (6 bases each). V lost 6 bases, J lost 5 bases, and 14 bases lay in between. Germline CDR1 MDHEN, CDR2 SYDVKM. This CDR3 comprises 14 residues.

The chain carries TRBV9 and TRBJ2-7; 7 nucleotides align to TRBD1. Germline V gives CDR1 SGDLS, CDR2 YYNGEE. Trimming took 3 bases from V and 4 from J; bases not matched to a gene: 10. This CDR3 region has 15 residues. The CDR3 DNA sequence: TGTGCCAGCAGCGACAAACCGGGACAGCGATACGAGCAGTACTTC. This codes for CASSDKPGQRYEQYF.

This clonotype was found a few times. This chain uses TRBV12-3 or TRBV12-4 with TRBJ1-5, with TRBD1 identical over 8 bases. After removal of 5 bases from V and 4 bases from J, the junction contained 13 bases not matched to a gene. The CDR3 is 17 amino acids. CDR3 residues: CASSLTKGTGGNQPQHF. The CDR3, as DNA: TGTGCCAGCAGTCTTACTAAGGGGACAGGCGGAAATCAGCCCCAGCATTTT.

The chain couples TRBV28 to TRBJ2-7, with TRBD2 identical over 10 bases. Germline V gene data show CDR1 as MDHEN and CDR2 as SYDVKM. CDR3 length: 13 amino acids. As DNA, the CDR3 is TGTGCGAGTCGAGCGGGAGGGGCCTACGAGCAGTACTTC. This encodes CASRAGGAYEQYF.

V gene TRBV7-2 combines with J gene TRBJ2-4; 10 bases are shared with TRBD2. The J call may be mistaken, given a closer DNA end match to TRBJ2-7. Germline loops: CDR1 SGHTA, CDR2 FQGNSA. The CDR3 extends over 15 amino acids. The CDR3: CASSSTSSGSGEQYF. For the CDR3, the DNA is TGTGCCAGCAGCTCGACGTCTAGCGGGAGCGGCGAGCAGTACTTC.

This chain links TRBV7-2 with TRBJ2-2; 12 bases fit TRBD1. Germline V gene lookup returns CDR1 SGHTA and CDR2 FQGNSA. The CDR3 extends over 17 amino acids. The ends lost 1 base at V and 5 bases at J; junction bases unmatched: 5. The CDR3 DNA sequence: TGTGCCAGCAGCTTAGTTGGGACAGGGGGCGGAACCGGGGAGCTGTTTTTT. Translating it yields CASSLVGTGGGTGELFF. Full variable domain (missing parts from reference TRBV7-2 and TRBJ2-2): GAGVSQSPSNKVTEKGKDVELRCDPISGHTALYWYRQSLGQGLEFLIYFQGNSAPDKSGLPSDRFSAERTGGSVSTLTIQRTQQEDSAVYLCASSLVGTGGGTGELFFGEGSRLTVL.

V and J are TRBV29-1 and TRBJ1-2; D is unclear. Between the trimmed V and J ends, which lost 4 bases and 5 bases, there was a span of 14 bases. The V gene's germline CDR1 is SQVTM and CDR2 ANQGSEA. This CDR3 is 13 amino acids long. CDR3 sequence: CSVVLNSGYGYTF. Here the CDR3 DNA reads TGCAGCGTTGTCCTTAATTCGGGATATGGCTACACCTTC.

The chain carries TRBV7-9 and TRBJ2-5; 9 positions agree with TRBD1. The CDR3 consists of 15 residues. With V trimmed by 5 bases and J by 7 bases, 11 bases remained unmatched. The V gene's germline CDR1 is SEHNR and CDR2 FQNEAQ (reference sequence). The CDR3 DNA reads TGTGCCAGCAGCGTAACCGGGACAGGGTCGGGGACCCAGTACTTC. The encoded protein is CASSVTGTGSGTQYF.

This clonotype was seen a few times. This chain uses TRBV11-2 with TRBJ1-1; possibly TRBD1 for D (6 bases). The CDR3 contains 15 residues. The V end was cut by 2 bases, the J end by 0 bases, with 10 bases between. CDR1 is SGHAT and CDR2 is FQNNGV in the germline V gene. The chain's CDR3 is CASSLKSGVNTEAFF. The CDR3 DNA is TGTGCCAGCAGCTTAAAGTCAGGGGTGAACACTGAAGCTTTCTTT.

This chain joins TRBV6-5 and TRBJ2-3, with 7 bases that match TRBD2. Germline V gene lookup returns CDR1 MNHEY and CDR2 SVGAGI. Losses at the gene ends were 2 bases for V and 10 bases for J; bases not matched to a gene: 9. CDR3 length: 14 amino acids. The CDR3 DNA reads TGTGCCAGCAGTTACGAGGGAGGGCGAGCTCCGCAGTATTTT. This sequence encodes CASSYEGGRAPQYF.

This clonotype was counted between two and nine times. J is TRBJ2-5 and V is TRBV25-1; 11 bases map to TRBD2. The V segment lost 4 bases and the J segment 2 bases; nucleotides outside the gene matches: 3. The CDR3 sequence is 15 residues long. CDR1 is MGHDK, CDR2 SYGVNS, per germline. CDR3: CASSVVAGGQETQYF. Here the CDR3 DNA reads TGTGCCAGCAGTGTAGTAGCGGGGGGGCAAGAGACCCAGTACTTC.

This clonotype was seen a few times. This chain uses TRBV20-1 with TRBJ2-7; no reliable D call. The CDR3 totals 13 residues. Trimming stripped 3 bases from V and 0 bases from J, with 9 bases between. Germline CDR1 reads DFQATT; CDR2 reads SNEGSKA (reference sequence). The DNA for the CDR3 is TGCAGTGCTAGGGGGATGAGCTCCTACGAGCAGTACTTC. As protein: CSARGMSSYEQYF.

This chain joins TRBV7-3 and TRBJ2-5, with D uncertain. CDR3 length equals 19 residues. Trimming shortened V by 1 base and J by 11 bases, and 32 bases separated the two germline ends. The V gene's germline CDR1 is SGHTA and CDR2 FQGTGA. The CDR3 DNA follows: TGTGCCAGCAGCTTAAGATCGAGCCTAAGTACGTCTCTCGGTGGTGAGCAGTACTTC. Protein: CASSLRSSLSTSLGGEQYF.

The rearrangement uses TRBV27 and TRBJ1-2; tentative D call: TRBD1 (5 bases). Germline CDR1 reads MNHEY; CDR2 reads SMNVEV (reference sequence). The CDR3 spans 15 residues. V was trimmed by 9 bases and J by 8 bases, leaving 25 bases between them. The CDR3 bases are TGTGCCAGTCAACCGAGAGGGGCCGTAGGGGTAGGCTACACCTTC. It specifies CASQPRGAVGVGYTF.

This clonotype has more than one count but fewer than ten. The J gene is TRBJ2-1, the V gene TRBV20-1, with TRBD2 identical over 9 bases. The CDR3 contains 14 residues. Unmatched junction bases numbered 5, after V lost 3 bases and J lost 5 bases. Germline CDR1 reads DFQATT; CDR2 reads SNEGSKA (reference sequence). In DNA, the CDR3 is TGCAGTGCTAGTAAGGTAGCGGGGGACAATGAGCAGTTCTTC. Its protein product is CSASKVAGDNEQFF.

Comments on this clonotype: The junction differs from germline at one of its ends, possibly a read error. CDR3 in DNA: TGTGCCAGCAGCGCCACACCGGGACCCGACCCCCCAGATACGCGGTATTTT. Translated, it gives CASSATPGPDPPDTRYF. The chain couples TRBV9 to TRBJ2-3; D assignment may be TRBD1 or TRBD2 (5 bases each). The CDR3 consists of 17 residues. Per the germline V gene, CDR1 is SGDLS and CDR2 is YYNGEE.

The V call is TRBV12-3 or TRBV12-4, the J call TRBJ2-4, with D possibly called TRBD1 or TRBD2 (5 bases each). Trimming pared 4 bases from V and 6 bases from J, leaving 16 bases between. The CDR3 has 15 amino acids. CDR3 coding DNA: TGTGCCAGCAGTTCACTATGGGGACCGATAAACATTCAGTACTTC. This encodes CASSSLWGPINIQYF.

On this clonotype itself: One end of the junction is discordant with germline, which a read error may explain. The chain has TRBV20-1 and TRBJ2-7; 8 bases are shared with TRBD2. Judging by the DNA end, TRBJ2-1 fits better; the J call may be wrong. The CDR3 extends over 16 amino acids. CDR1 and CDR2 from the germline V gene are DFQATT and SNEGSKA (reference sequence). The CDR3 sequence is CSVRDPTRGGRYEQFF. As DNA, the CDR3 is TGCAGTGTTAGAGATCCAACCCGGGGGGGCCGGTATGAGCAGTTCTTC.

The chain combines TRBV27 with TRBJ2-6, with a possible D match to TRBD1 (5 bases). V was shortened by 2 bases and J by 2 bases, with 25 bases between the two germline ends. CDR3 size: 21 residues. Germline V lookup: CDR1 MNHEY, CDR2 SMNVEV (reference sequence). CDR3 sequence reads: CASSLRIFGRVTVAGANVLTF. In DNA, the CDR3 is TGTGCCAGCAGTTTAAGGATATTTGGCAGGGTTACTGTAGCTGGGGCCAACGTCCTGACTTTC.